This T cell receptor beta chain appears in the sequencing data of a study of control samples from healthy donors and cancer patients. Method: immunoSEQ multiplex PCR; TCRdb's copy keeps in-frame clones and lacks some. The top ten clones hold approximately 7% of a sample with 120,000 to 150,000 clones, about 89% of them seen once. J lost 7 bases, V lost 4 bases, and 5 bases had no gene match. The length of the CDR3 is 15 residues. The germline CDR1 and CDR2 sequences are ENHRY and SYGVKD. The rearrangement joins TRBV10-3 to TRBJ1-4, with 11 bases lining up with TRBD1. This receptor was identified in a man between 18 and 29 years old in good health. Sequences were obtained from blood. The CDR3 region is CAISGGQGDGEKLFF. DNA of the CDR3: TGTGCCATCAGTGGGGGACAGGGGGATGGTGAAAAACTGTTTTTT.